This TCR beta chain was documented in a study of cytomegalovirus exposure and HLA in healthy donors. Overall study context: Earlier findings included approximately 120 million unique TCR beta sequences obtained from 180 million or so T cells. Findings and limits, study-wide: It was shown in a later analysis that HLA-associated TCR beta chains were more clonally expanded than other, equally common chains. Trimming of TCR beta V- and J-genes showed a link, identified in a later analysis, to a missense DCLRE1C variant.

Germline CDR1 reads ENHRY; CDR2 reads SYGVKD. V shed 0 bases and J 5 bases; nucleotides not matched to a gene: 10. The CDR3 has 17 amino acids. Primers: 60 Vbeta forward and 13 Jbeta reverse. Under the authors' procedure: As a later analysis found, there were approximately 80 million unique TCR beta chains, of which roughly 11 million were shared. Sequencing used immunoSEQ multiplex PCR; TCRdb keeps in-frame clones, though not all of them. That table furnishes V, J and clone size, whereas the DNA furnished D and trimming. The specimen's table records 100,000 to 150,000 clones. As for this clone: The antigen is not known.

Input material: PBMCs. The origin of this receptor is a man younger than 40 in good health and CMV-seronegative. The chain carries TRBV10-3 and TRBJ2-1; 7 bases align to TRBD2. DNA of the CDR3: TGTGCCATCAGTGAGTCGGCGGGAGTTCAATCGGACAATGAGCAGTTCTTC. Its protein is CAISESAGVQSDNEQFF.